The 5 T cell receptor beta chains presented below share a single source sample, sequenced in a study of T cell repertoires in cytomegalovirus infection. MiXCR, run by TCRdb on the reads, gives a single entry per CDR3 protein. The sample lists some 600,000 distinct CDR3 sequences; less than 25% were seen once. Sequenced material: CD8+ T cells from PBMCs. These receptors all come from a human donor in good health (CMV status not recorded). Some clones in this sample may be carry-over from other donors' samples.

This clonotype was detected ten times or more. The chain uses TRBV27 and TRBJ1-1; no clear D. This CDR3 is 13 amino acids long. With 5 bases removed from V and 1 base from J, the gap between germline ends came to 8 bases. Germline-derived CDR1 and CDR2 are MNHEY and SMNVEV (reference sequence). CDR3 protein: CASSIRTNTEAFF. CDR3 DNA: TGTGCCAGCAGTATCCGTACGAACACTGAAGCTTTCTTT.

This clonotype showed up many times. This chain connects TRBV6-4 to TRBJ2-3; 11 bases agree with TRBD2. CDR3 length: 15 residues. Per germline, CDR1 MRHNA and CDR2 SNTAGT. V was pared by 4 bases and J by 3 bases, with 3 bases of the junction left unmatched. The CDR3 protein is CASSASSGRTDTQYF. Here the CDR3 DNA reads TGTGCCAGCAGTGCGTCTAGCGGGAGGACAGATACGCAGTATTTT.

This clonotype came up many times. The V gene is TRBV28, the J gene TRBJ2-7, with 8 bases aligning to TRBD2. J was trimmed by 3 bases and V by 7 bases; bases with no gene match: 8. Germline V gives CDR1 MDHEN, CDR2 SYDVKM. There are 14 residues in the CDR3. This chain's CDR3 is CASNPLAGVYEQYF. The CDR3 DNA follows: TGTGCCAGCAATCCTCTAGCGGGCGTCTACGAGCAGTACTTC.

This chain joins TRBV6-6 and TRBJ2-2; D is unresolved. Trimming cost V 6 bases and J 3 bases, with 5 bases left between them. In germline, CDR1 is MNHNY, CDR2 SVGAGI (reference sequence). This CDR3 contains 12 residues. The CDR3 region is CASRSDTGELFF. The CDR3 nucleotides are TGTGCCAGCAGGTCGGACACCGGGGAGCTGTTTTTT.

Worth noting for this clonotype: A much larger clone differs from this one at a single base, so this may be a read error. This sequence joins TRBV7-2 and TRBJ1-5; D uncertain. This CDR3 comprises 16 residues. Per germline, CDR1 SGHTA and CDR2 FQGNSA. In nucleotides, the CDR3 is TGTGCCAGCAGCTTACGTGGGGAGGGCTACAATAAGCCCCAGCATTTT. It yields the protein CASSLRGEGYNKPQHF.